This passage covers 26 T cell receptor beta chains from one sample sequenced in a study of T cells in Graves' hyperthyroidism and ophthalmopathy. RNA transcripts provided the source from which TCR beta CDR3 regions were amplified. HTBI primers drove first-round RT-PCR of the TCR CDR3. One entry per CDR3 protein results from TCRdb running MiXCR on the multiplex PCR reads. In the table there are more than 500,000 distinct CDR3 sequences, about 16% of which are singletons. The source material was blood. The receptors stem from a woman in her 30s with Graves' ophthalmopathy.

This clonotype appeared many times. The rearrangement joins TRBV5-8 to TRBJ1-2; no definite D call. The CDR3 sequence is 16 residues long. V was trimmed by 0 bases and J by 3 bases, leaving 15 bases between them. The germline gives CDR1 SGHTS, CDR2 YDEGEE. For the CDR3, the DNA is TGTGCCAGCAGCTTGGGTAGTAGTTCCAGACACTATGGCTACACCTTC. This gives the protein CASSLGSSSRHYGYTF. Using reference TRBV5-8 and TRBJ1-2 for the parts outside the CDR3, the full variable domain is EAGVTQSPTHLIKTRGQQATLRCSPISGHTSVYWYQQALGLGLQFLLWYDEGEERNRGNFPPRFSGRQFPNYSSELNVNALELEDSALYLCASSLGSSSRHYGYTFGSGTRLTVV.

This clonotype has ten or more counts. CDR3 coding DNA: TGTGCCTGGACCGAGAGCACAGATACGCAGTATTTT. Protein: CAWTESTDTQYF. The chain couples TRBV30 to TRBJ2-3; no clear D gene. In germline, CDR1 is GTSNPN, CDR2 SVGIG (reference sequence). Trimming removed 4 bases from V and 0 bases from J, with 5 bases in between. CDR3 length: 12 residues.

This clonotype was seen ten or more times. The rearrangement links TRBV28 to TRBJ2-1; D gene unclear. Between the trimmed V and J ends, which lost 1 base and 6 bases, there was a span of 10 bases. From germline, CDR1 is MDHEN and CDR2 SYDVKM. This CDR3 is 14 amino acids long. The CDR3 sequence: CASSLSGAANEQFF. The CDR3 DNA is TGTGCCAGCAGTTTATCAGGCGCGGCCAATGAGCAGTTCTTC.

This clonotype occurred many times. This sequence joins TRBV20-1 and TRBJ1-6; D gene unclear. Trimming took off 0 bases at V and 9 bases at J, with 18 bases between the two ends. CDR3 size: 16 residues. Germline V gene data show CDR1 as DFQATT and CDR2 as SNEGSKA (reference sequence). CDR3 DNA: TGCAGTGCTAGAGATTCTAGGAGTACGCTTATTTCACCCCTCCACTTT. This gives the protein CSARDSRSTLISPLHF.

The sample holds a few counts of this clonotype. The V call is TRBV10-1, the J call TRBJ1-5; no reliable D call. The CDR3 totals 13 residues. With 3 bases removed from V and 5 bases from J, the gap between germline ends came to 8 bases. Germline V gene lookup returns CDR1 WNHNN and CDR2 SYGVQD (reference sequence). The CDR3 loop is CASSENIDQPQHF. CDR3 coding DNA: TGCGCCAGCAGTGAAAACATCGATCAGCCCCAGCATTTT.

The chain combines TRBV27 with TRBJ2-2; 8 bases are shared with TRBD1. With V trimmed by 5 bases and J by 4 bases, 9 bases remained unmatched. The CDR3 covers 16 residues. From germline, CDR1 is MNHEY and CDR2 SMNVEV (reference sequence). DNA for the CDR3: TGTGCCAGCAGTCCACGGACAGGGATGGGCACCGGGGAGCTGTTTTTT. This encodes CASSPRTGMGTGELFF.

The table lists this clonotype with many counts. The V and J genes are TRBV20-1 and TRBJ2-1; TRBD2 matches 8 bases. The CDR3 is 15 amino acids. V lost 6 bases and J lost 2; bases outside the gene matches: 9. CDR1 and CDR2 (germline): DFQATT, SNEGSKA (reference sequence). CDR3 loop: CSARGTRSAYNEQFF. CDR3 sequence (DNA): TGCAGTGCCCGCGGGACTAGGAGTGCCTACAATGAGCAGTTCTTC.

This clonotype was found once. The genes are TRBV10-3 and TRBJ2-1; 8 positions agree with TRBD2. CDR1 ENHRY and CDR2 SYGVKD come from the germline V gene. The CDR3 has 14 amino acids. V dropped 4 bases and J dropped 8; count of bases not matched to a gene: 7. CDR3 loop: CAISGLAGRDEQFF. CDR3 DNA sequence: TGTGCCATCAGTGGATTAGCGGGACGGGATGAGCAGTTCTTC.

CDR3 residues: CASSERTLAGGGDDTQYF. CDR3 DNA sequence: TGTGCCAGCAGTGAACGTACACTAGCGGGAGGAGGGGACGATACGCAGTATTTT. The chain is built from TRBV2 and TRBJ2-3, with 12 bases aligning to TRBD2. V trimming: 2 bases; J trimming: 6 bases; junction bases outside the gene matches: 12. Germline V gene lookup returns CDR1 SNHLY and CDR2 FYNNEI. This CDR3 contains 18 residues.

The chain carries TRBV20-1 and TRBJ2-1; D call uncertain. In germline, CDR1 is DFQATT, CDR2 SNEGSKA (reference sequence). V dropped 6 bases and J dropped 0 bases, with 15 bases sitting between them. This CDR3 has 15 residues. The CDR3 coding sequence is TGCAGTGCGCGACGTAGGATGAGCTCCTACAATGAGCAGTTCTTC. Protein product: CSARRRMSSYNEQFF.

The table lists this clonotype with many counts. The chain employs TRBV7-2 and TRBJ1-6; 8 bases align to TRBD1. J gave up 5 bases and V 1 base, and 13 bases lay outside the gene matches. Germline assignment: CDR1 SGHTA and CDR2 FQGNSA. The CDR3 is 19 amino acids. CDR3 loop: CASSLDLWAGGDNNSPLHF. The CDR3 DNA reads TGTGCCAGCAGCTTAGATCTGTGGGCAGGGGGCGACAATAATTCACCCCTCCACTTT.

This clonotype was detected many times. V usage is TRBV28 and J usage is TRBJ2-7; the match to TRBD2 covers 13 bases. The V gene end was trimmed by 6 bases and the J gene end by 3 bases; junction bases not matched to a gene: 8. CDR1 and CDR2 (germline): MDHEN, SYDVKM. This CDR3 has 16 amino acids. CDR3: CASSWPGTSGNYEQYF. The CDR3 DNA sequence: TGTGCCAGCAGCTGGCCCGGGACTAGCGGGAACTACGAGCAGTACTTC.

This clonotype was observed a few times. The chain combines TRBV4-3 with TRBJ2-6, with D hard to call. The CDR3 is 14 amino acids. Germline V gives CDR1 LGHNA, CDR2 YSLEER. The germline V and J ends were trimmed by 0 bases and 4 bases, with 4 bases remaining between them. Here the CDR3 DNA reads TGCGCCAGCAGCCAAGATCTCGGGGCCAACGTCCTGACTTTC. Translating gives CASSQDLGANVLTF.

This clonotype was counted at least ten times. V is TRBV6-2 or TRBV6-3 and J is TRBJ2-7, with TRBD2 matching 9 bases. Germline V gene lookup returns CDR1 MNHEY and CDR2 SVGEGT. The CDR3 consists of 14 residues. Trimming cost V 6 bases and J 6 bases; bases outside gene matches: 9. CDR3 nucleotides: TGTGCCAGCAGCCCGGGACTAGCATTGCGCGAGCAGTACTTC. Its translation: CASSPGLALREQYF.

This clonotype has at least ten counts. The chain is built from TRBV2 and TRBJ2-3; 10 bases line up with TRBD2. V gave up 8 bases and J gave up 4 bases; unmatched junction bases: 6. Germline V gives CDR1 SNHLY, CDR2 FYNNEI. CDR3 length equals 14 residues. The CDR3 loop reads CASGLAGVADTQYF. The CDR3 coding sequence is TGTGCCAGCGGTCTAGCGGGAGTAGCAGATACGCAGTATTTT.

This clonotype appeared many times. The J gene is TRBJ2-3, the V gene TRBV30, with D hard to call. Germline V gene sequence: CDR1 GTSNPN, CDR2 SVGIG (reference sequence). The V gene lost 2 bases and the J gene lost 5 bases, with 11 bases spanning the gap. This CDR3 comprises 13 residues. The CDR3 loop is CAWSRQAGDTQYF. As DNA, the CDR3 is TGTGCCTGGAGTCGGCAGGCAGGAGATACGCAGTATTTT. The full variable domain, with the rest looked up from reference TRBV30 and TRBJ2-3, is SQTIHQWPATLVQPVGSPLSLECTVEGTSNPNLYWYRQAAGRGLQLLFYSVGIGQISSEVPQNLSASRPQDRQFILSSKKLLLSDSGFYLCAWSRQAGDTQYFGPGTRLTVL.

This clonotype was recorded at least ten times. The chain has TRBV6-1 and TRBJ1-2; D is perhaps TRBD1 (6 bases). V was clipped by 2 bases and J by 4 bases, with 8 bases between them. Germline V gene data show CDR1 as MNHNS and CDR2 as SASEGT. The CDR3 spans 13 residues. The CDR3 sequence is CASSEFRGYGYTF. CDR3 bases: TGTGCCAGCAGTGAATTCAGGGGCTATGGCTACACCTTC.

V gene TRBV25-1 combines with J gene TRBJ2-3, with D possibly TRBD2 on 6 matching bases. Germline CDR1 is MGHDK and CDR2 is SYGVNS. Trimming left V 2 bases short and J 6 bases short, with 12 bases between. The CDR3 consists of 14 residues. CDR3 residues: CASSEGLAPDTQYF. The CDR3 DNA follows: TGTGCCAGCAGTGAAGGTCTAGCGCCCGATACGCAGTATTTT.

The rearrangement joins TRBV29-1 to TRBJ2-3; 12 positions match TRBD2. V shed 2 bases and J 6 bases; nucleotides not matched to a gene: 3. The CDR3 contains 14 residues. Germline-derived CDR1 and CDR2 are SQVTM and ANQGSEA. CDR3 in DNA: TGCAGCGTTGAATCTAGCGGGAGGGGGGATACGCAGTATTTT. The encoded protein is CSVESSGRGDTQYF.

Turning to this clonotype: This may stem from a read error, because a much larger clone lies one nucleotide away. V usage is TRBV20-1 and J usage is TRBJ1-2, with TRBD1 matching 8 bases. Germline CDR1 DFQATT, CDR2 SNEGSKA (reference sequence). This CDR3 has 10 residues. V trimming: 5 bases; J trimming: 14 bases; junction bases outside the gene matches: 7. The CDR3 reads CSAGRTGCTF. In DNA, the CDR3 is TGCAGTGCTGGCAGGACAGGGTGTACCTTC.

The chain combines TRBV29-1 with TRBJ1-1; perhaps TRBD1 as D (5 bases). The CDR3 length is 13 residues. Germline V gene sequence: CDR1 SQVTM, CDR2 ANQGSEA. Trimming pared 4 bases from V and 0 bases from J, leaving 9 bases between. CDR3 loop: CSVVWGMNTEAFF. In nucleotides, the CDR3 is TGCAGCGTTGTATGGGGCATGAACACTGAAGCTTTCTTT.

This clonotype was observed many times. V and J are TRBV20-1 and TRBJ1-4, with D possibly matching TRBD1 (6 bases). The ends were cut back, 0 bases at V and 7 bases at J, with 15 bases in the middle. Germline CDR1 and CDR2: DFQATT and SNEGSKA (reference sequence). The CDR3 contains 15 residues. The DNA of the CDR3 is TGCAGTGCTAGAGAACCCACAGGGCGGGGTGAAAAACTGTTTTTT. It is translated as CSAREPTGRGEKLFF.

This clonotype was found many times. The V and J genes are TRBV5-1 and TRBJ2-3, with D possibly being TRBD2 (6 bases). Germline CDR1 and CDR2: SGHRS and YFSETQ. This CDR3 has 17 residues. Trimming pared 3 bases from V and 4 bases from J, leaving 21 bases between. This CDR3 reads CASSSFPGLESADTQYF. CDR3 bases: TGCGCCAGCAGCTCTTTTCCGGGACTCGAATCGGCAGATACGCAGTATTTT.

This clonotype has ten or more counts. CDR3: CASGQGPDYEQYF. For the CDR3, the DNA is TGCGCCAGCGGACAGGGGCCAGACTACGAGCAGTACTTC. The rearrangement joins TRBV5-1 to TRBJ2-7, with TRBD1 matching over 9 bases. With V trimmed by 7 bases and J by 3 bases, 5 bases remained unmatched. The CDR3 length is 13 residues. Germline loops: CDR1 SGHRS, CDR2 YFSETQ.

This clonotype has more than one count but fewer than ten. V is TRBV7-9 and J is TRBJ2-1; D is unclear. V was trimmed by 5 bases and J by 5 bases, leaving 22 bases between them. Looked up from germline, CDR1 is SEHNR and CDR2 is FQNEAQ (reference sequence). This CDR3 is built from 17 residues. As DNA, the CDR3 is TGTGCCAGCAGCCCGTCGGTGGCATCGTCTATCAACAATGAGCAGTTCTTC. Encoded protein: CASSPSVASSINNEQFF.

The sample holds one count of this clonotype. The chain carries TRBV19 and TRBJ2-6, with TRBD1 matching over 7 bases. The length of the CDR3 is 16 residues. Trimming removed 4 bases from V and 2 bases from J; junction bases left unmatched: 5. Germline loops: CDR1 LNHDA, CDR2 SQIVND (reference sequence). This chain's CDR3 is CASSRQGRAGANVLTF. Written as DNA, the CDR3 is TGTGCCAGTAGTAGACAGGGAAGGGCTGGGGCCAACGTCCTGACTTTC.